This T cell receptor (beta chain) was sequenced for a study of radiotherapy plus CTLA-4 blockade in lung cancer. Study summary: Among all patients, more than 15% showed objective responses, while roughly 30% had disease control.

Assay used: immunoSEQ multiplex PCR; TCRdb lists only in-frame clones, some missing. The profile shows approximately 100,000 clones, around 83% of them singletons. Worth noting for this clone: What it binds is unknown.

Study-level results: An expansion of tumor-derived TCR clones occurred in blood after radiotherapy plus ipilimumab.

The material was peripheral blood, obtained from a patient treated with radiotherapy plus ipilimumab. The receptor's source is a human donor with non-small cell lung cancer who had a partial response to radiotherapy plus ipilimumab.

For the CDR3, the DNA is TGTGCCAGTAAAACAGGGGGTCGGAGTGAAAAACTGTTTTTT. Translating gives CASKTGGRSEKLFF. V and J are TRBV19 and TRBJ1-4; 8 nucleotides agree with TRBD1. With 7 bases clipped from V and 7 bases from J, the junction kept 8 bases outside the gene matches. The CDR3 spans 14 residues. The germline V gene has CDR1 LNHDA and CDR2 SQIVND (reference sequence). Supplemented by reference TRBV19 and TRBJ1-4, the full variable domain reads DGGITQSPKYLFRKEGQNVTLSCEQNLNHDAMYWYRQDPGQGLRLIYYSQIVNDFQKGDIAEGYSVSREKKESFPLTVTSAQKNPTAFYLCASKTGGRSEKLFFGSGTQLSVL.